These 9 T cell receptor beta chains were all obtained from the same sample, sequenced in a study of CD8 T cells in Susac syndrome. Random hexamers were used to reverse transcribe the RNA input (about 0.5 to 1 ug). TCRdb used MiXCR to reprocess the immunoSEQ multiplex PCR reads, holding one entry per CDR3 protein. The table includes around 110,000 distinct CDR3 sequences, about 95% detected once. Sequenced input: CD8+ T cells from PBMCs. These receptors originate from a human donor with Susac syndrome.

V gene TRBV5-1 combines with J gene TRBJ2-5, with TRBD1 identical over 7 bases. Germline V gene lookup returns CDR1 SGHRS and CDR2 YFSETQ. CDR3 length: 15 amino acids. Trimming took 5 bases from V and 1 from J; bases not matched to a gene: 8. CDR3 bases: TGCGCCAGCAGTTTGACACAGGGGTCCCAAGAGACCCAGTACTTC. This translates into CASSLTQGSQETQYF.

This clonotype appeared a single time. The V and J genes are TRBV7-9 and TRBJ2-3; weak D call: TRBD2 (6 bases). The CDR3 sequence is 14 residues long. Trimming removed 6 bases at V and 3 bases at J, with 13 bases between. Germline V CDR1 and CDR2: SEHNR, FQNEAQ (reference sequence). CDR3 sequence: CASRPSEGTDTQYF. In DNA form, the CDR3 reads TGTGCCAGCAGGCCTAGCGAGGGGACAGATACGCAGTATTTT.

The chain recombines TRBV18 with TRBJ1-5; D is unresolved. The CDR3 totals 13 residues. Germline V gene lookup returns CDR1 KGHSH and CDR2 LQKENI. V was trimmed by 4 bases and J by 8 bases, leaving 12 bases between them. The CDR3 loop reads CASSRLRGEPQHF. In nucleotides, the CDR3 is TGTGCCAGCTCACGACTCCGCGGAGAGCCCCAGCATTTT.

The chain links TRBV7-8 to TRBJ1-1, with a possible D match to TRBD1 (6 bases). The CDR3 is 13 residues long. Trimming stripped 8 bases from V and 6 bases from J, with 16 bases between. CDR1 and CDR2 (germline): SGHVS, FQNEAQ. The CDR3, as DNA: TGTGCCAGCGAACCGGGACACCTTGCTGAAGCTTTCTTT. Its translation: CASEPGHLAEAFF.

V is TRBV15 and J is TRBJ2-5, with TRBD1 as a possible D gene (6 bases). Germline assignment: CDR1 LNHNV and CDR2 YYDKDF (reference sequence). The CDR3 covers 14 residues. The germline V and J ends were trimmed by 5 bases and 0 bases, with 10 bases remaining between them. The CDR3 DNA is TGTGCCACCAGCTCGACAGGCTACCAAGAGACCCAGTACTTC. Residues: CATSSTGYQETQYF.

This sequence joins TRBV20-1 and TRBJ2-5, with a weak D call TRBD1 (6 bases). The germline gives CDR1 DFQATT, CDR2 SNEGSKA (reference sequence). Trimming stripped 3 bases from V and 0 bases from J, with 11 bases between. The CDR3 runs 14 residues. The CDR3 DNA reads TGCAGTGCTAGCAAAAGGGGGTACCAAGAGACCCAGTACTTC. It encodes CSASKRGYQETQYF.

The CDR3 here is CSVAGTGLNTEAFF. The DNA for the CDR3 is TGCAGCGTCGCCGGGACAGGGTTGAACACTGAAGCTTTCTTT. V gene TRBV29-1 combines with J gene TRBJ1-1, with TRBD1 identical over 9 bases. Germline CDR1 and CDR2: SQVTM and ANQGSEA. The J segment lost 0 bases and the V segment lost 6 bases, leaving 5 bases of the junction unmatched. The CDR3 runs to 14 residues.

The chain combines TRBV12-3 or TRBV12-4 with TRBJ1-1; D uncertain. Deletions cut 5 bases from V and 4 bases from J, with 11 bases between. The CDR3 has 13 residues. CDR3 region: CASSQHSGTEAFF. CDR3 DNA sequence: TGTGCCAGCAGTCAGCACAGTGGCACTGAAGCTTTCTTT.

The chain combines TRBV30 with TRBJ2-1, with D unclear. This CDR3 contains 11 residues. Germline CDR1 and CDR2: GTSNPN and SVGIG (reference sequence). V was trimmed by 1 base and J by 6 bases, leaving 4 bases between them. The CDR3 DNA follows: TGTGCCTGGAGTGAGGCCAATGAGCAGTTCTTC. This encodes CAWSEANEQFF. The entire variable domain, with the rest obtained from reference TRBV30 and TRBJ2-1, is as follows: SQTIHQWPATLVQPVGSPLSLECTVEGTSNPNLYWYRQAAGRGLQLLFYSVGIGQISSEVPQNLSASRPQDRQFILSSKKLLLSDSGFYLCAWSEANEQFFGPGTRLTVL.